The clone carrying this T cell receptor beta chain was counted a few times. What it binds is unknown. This entry comes from a study of blood T cells in healthy people across ages. Whole-study results and caveats: Age advanced and TCR beta diversity per million T cells fell, roughly linearly.

CDR3 length: 16 amino acids. The germline V gene encodes CDR1 SGHVS and CDR2 FQNEAQ. V was clipped by 5 bases and J by 0 bases, with 16 bases between them. The use of a sample-barcoded 5' primer and a J-beta primer mix characterized a second PCR of roughly 7 to 11 cycles. All cDNA molecules were each tagged by a template-switch adaptor with 12 random nucleotides. TCRdb called the 5' RACE reads again in MiXCR, with one record for every CDR3 protein. The sample records approximately 770,000 distinct CDR3 sequences, roughly 60% being singletons. Peripheral blood from each donor was collected in a volume of roughly 9.8 milliliters. Isolation recovered at least 7 million PBMCs from every sample.

The sequenced material came from blood. This TCR was sampled from a man younger than 45 in good health. This sequence joins TRBV7-8 and TRBJ1-2; the D is unclear. Here the CDR3 DNA reads TGTGCCAGCAGCCGTACTATTGGGCGAGCTAACTATGGCTACACCTTC. The encoded protein is CASSRTIGRANYGYTF.